One and the same sample provided the 5 T cell receptor beta chains below, sequenced in a study of graft-versus-host responses after intestinal transplantation. Assay used: immunoSEQ multiplex PCR; TCRdb lists only in-frame clones, some missing. This sample has approximately 20,000 clones, with roughly 37% found just once. This specimen consisted of alloreactive CD4+ T cells from a mixed lymphocyte reaction culture, obtained before intestinal transplant. Subset of the sample: CFSE-low proliferating T cells sorted from approximately 6-day pre-transplant mixed lymphocyte reaction (GvH or HvG direction). The receptors come from a human patient who received an intestinal transplant.

This clone qualifies as medium-sized. The chain uses TRBV19 and TRBJ2-1; D is unresolved. The CDR3 has 16 amino acids. Between the trimmed V and J ends, which lost 7 bases and 2 bases, there was a span of 18 bases. Germline CDR1 and CDR2: LNHDA and SQIVND (reference sequence). CDR3 protein: CASKARSPKPYNEQFF. CDR3 nucleotide sequence: TGTGCCAGTAAGGCAAGGTCGCCGAAGCCCTACAATGAGCAGTTCTTC. The full variable domain, with the rest looked up from reference TRBV19 and TRBJ2-1, is DGGITQSPKYLFRKEGQNVTLSCEQNLNHDAMYWYRQDPGQGLRLIYYSQIVNDFQKGDIAEGYSVSREKKESFPLTVTSAQKNPTAFYLCASKARSPKPYNEQFFGPGTRLTVL.

This rearrangement joins TRBV27 to TRBJ1-2; D call uncertain. Trimming took 4 bases from V and 1 from J, leaving 13 bases between them. The CDR3 spans 15 residues. Germline V gene data show CDR1 as MNHEY and CDR2 as SMNVEV (reference sequence). The CDR3 here is CASSSRQPFNYGYTF. In DNA, the CDR3 is TGTGCCAGCAGTTCACGGCAGCCCTTTAACTATGGCTACACCTTC.

In this sample, this clone is medium-sized. The chain has TRBV9 and TRBJ2-7, with 7 bases lining up with TRBD2. The CDR3 spans 14 residues. Germline assignment: CDR1 SGDLS and CDR2 YYNGEE. V shed 0 bases, J shed 4 bases, and the junction held 4 bases outside the gene matches. DNA of the CDR3: TGTGCCAGCAGCGTAGGGGTGGGGGGGTACGAGCAGTACTTC. Translation: CASSVGVGGYEQYF.

The chain joins TRBV5-8 to TRBJ1-4; tentatively, D is TRBD1 (5 bases). The CDR3 has 15 residues. V dropped 0 bases and J dropped 8 bases, with 14 bases sitting between them. Germline assignment: CDR1 SGHTS and CDR2 YDEGEE. The CDR3 DNA reads as TGTGCCAGCAGCTTGGGCGGCAGGGTGTCGGAAAAACTGTTTTTT. The encoded protein is CASSLGGRVSEKLFF.

The chain carries TRBV7-3 and TRBJ2-1; 7 bases fit TRBD1. Germline CDR1 and CDR2: SGHTA and FQGTGA. The CDR3 spans 15 residues. Unmatched junction bases numbered 4, after V lost 5 bases and J lost 0 bases. The CDR3 sequence: CASSGTAYSYNEQFF. CDR3 nucleotides: TGTGCCAGCAGCGGGACAGCTTACTCCTACAATGAGCAGTTCTTC.